Sequencing of this T cell receptor beta chain was carried out in a study of blood T cell repertoires in COVID-19. Clones were read by immunoSEQ multiplex PCR, and TCRdb kept only the in-frame ones, dropping some. The sample carries fewer than 250,000 clones, approximately 85% recorded once. Trimming removed 3 bases at V and 2 bases at J, with 13 bases between. Per germline, CDR1 SEHNR and CDR2 FQNEAQ (reference sequence). CDR3 length equals 16 residues. Material: peripheral blood. The receptor was isolated from a woman in her 70s with acute or convalescent COVID-19. The chain has TRBV7-9 and TRBJ1-4, with a possible D match to TRBD1 (5 bases). The CDR3 spells CASSFLLSGTNEKLFF. Here the CDR3 DNA reads TGTGCCAGCAGCTTCTTACTGTCAGGGACTAATGAAAAACTGTTTTTT.